This T cell receptor (beta chain) was recovered during a study of human T cells and chemical hapten exposure. This clonotype was detected many times. Time point described: pre-sensitization, week 0. Treatment meaning: therapeutic diphenylcyclopropenone sensitization with weekly scalp DPC. V dropped 5 bases and J dropped 5; count of bases not matched to a gene: 8. The CDR3 length is 14 residues. In germline, CDR1 is SGHVS, CDR2 FNYEAQ. TCRdb analysed the RACE reads with MiXCR anew, one entry per CDR3 protein. The sample consists of about 120,000 distinct CDR3 sequences, 13% of them appearing once. The sample here was whole blood, taken in connection with sensitization to the hapten diphenylcyclopropenone (DPC). This receptor was identified in a woman between 18 and 29 years old with alopecia areata. Some clones in this sample may be carry-over from other donors' samples. The chain uses TRBV7-6 and TRBJ2-5, with 7 bases matching TRBD2. CDR3 protein: CASSLTSLSETQYF. For the CDR3, the DNA is TGTGCCAGCAGCCTGACTAGCTTAAGTGAGACCCAGTACTTC.